This is a list of T cell receptor beta chains from one sample in a study of tumor-infiltrating lymphocytes in primary liver carcinoma. Via MiXCR, TCRdb re-called the multiplex PCR reads, giving one row per CDR3 protein. This sample has roughly 330,000 distinct CDR3 sequences; around three fifths occur once, and the top ten carry about 6.3%. Sequenced sample: peripheral blood. These TCRs come from a middle-aged man with primary liver carcinoma and hepatitis B virus infection. The conserved cysteine and the conserved F or W are not part of the CDR3 here. Rows may omit the clone size; those that give it use once, few, many or a size class.

CDR3aa | abundance | v_gene
AGSLETGQTEAF | - | TRBV5-5
ASSLGSGSTDTQY | many | TRBV11-2
ASSERDGFYEQY | - | TRBV10-1
ASSSGLEYEQY | medium-sized | TRBV11-2
ASSLSPQTGPF | many | TRBV6-5
ASGYTSASNEQF | many | TRBV12-5
ASNPPAGRGYT | - | TRBV28
ASNDGSMADTQY | - | TRBV28
ASSQDWGTSGASLAGDTQY | - | TRBV4-1
ASHRDRYSYNEQF | - | TRBV6-1
ASSFGAGDRYNEQF | few | TRBV5-4
ASSLQVNTEAF | - | TRBV12-3/TRBV12-4
SALEGAGNTEAF | many | TRBV29-1
ASSLVRLAPYEQY | - | TRBV11-3
AGSLNGLGASNTEAF | - | TRBV11-2
AFSGTATGELF | few | TRBV30
GSSGDRTRNNEQF | - | TRBV11-2
AINGHGDNQPQH | - | TRBV6-2/TRBV6-3
VSSFGGSGTGELF | - | TRBV11-3
ASSYSGLAGGGGTDTQY | - | TRBV6-5
SVLTGRAWELF | - | TRBV29-1
ASSFDNHPQH | - | TRBV6-6
AIILALTNTGELF | - | TRBV10-3
AISGPSTGDYGYA | - | TRBV10-3
ASSLAWGLAGEGGAYEQY | - | TRBV7-9
AINSGTFYEQY | many | TRBV10-3
ASSITKNYGYT | - | TRBV11-1
VSNEAQGSYNEQF | once | TRBV6-1
ASSQQPGIPGTQY | once | TRBV14
ASSLAGVSNERF | - | TRBV11-2
ASTSTGLGSFSYNEQF | many | TRBV12-3/TRBV12-4
ASSTALTVSYEQY | - | TRBV4-2
ASSPGQSTNTQY | - | TRBV13
ASSLDQARGTQY | many | TRBV11-2
ASSLGGWIGADTQY | - | TRBV5-6
ASSEFPSAQGTGELF | many | TRBV6-1
ASTPFSWETQY | - | TRBV6-1
ASSSSKLAGGETQY | few | TRBV5-8
ASRNDRGFSYEQY | few | TRBV28
ASHSGTSGTRHYNEQF | few | TRBV5-1
ASSSLRESYSEKF | - | TRBV11-2
ASSASTGLGGYT | - | TRBV6-2/TRBV6-3
ASSLIHWGYNEQF | - | TRBV11-1
ASGWTRENNEQF | few | TRBV4-1
SVVSQEFSPF | - | TRBV29-1
ASSPARALYGYT | - | TRBV7-9
ASSLAGEGEQF | - | TRBV6-5
PSEKVAVSSYDEQF | - | TRBV6-2/TRBV6-3
ASSAQGSSNQPQH | - | TRBV12-3/TRBV12-4
ASSSFRTSGRLNEQF | many | TRBV6-2/TRBV6-3
ASSSYRGRETQY | many | TRBV11-2
ASSLRAGEEETQY | many | TRBV5-4
ASNPSGSGTDTHY | - | TRBV6-5
ASRTTRVTFYNEQF | - | TRBV11-2
ASSSATRWDSYEQY | - | TRBV5-1
ASGHRETQY | many | TRBV5-1
ASSGVAGGPTSTDTQY | once | TRBV5-4